The 18 T cell receptor beta chains below all came from one sample that was sequenced in a study of CD8 T cells in Susac syndrome. RNA, at roughly 0.45 to 1 ug, was reverse transcribed with random hexamers. Using its own MiXCR run on the immunoSEQ multiplex PCR reads, TCRdb lists one record per CDR3 protein. The sample records around 200,000 distinct CDR3 sequences, approximately 90% being singletons. Sequencing was done on a sample of CD8+ T cells from PBMCs. These receptors were collected from a human donor with multiple sclerosis.

The chain joins TRBV30 to TRBJ2-1; the D gene is possibly TRBD2 (5 bases). Germline CDR1 is GTSNPN and CDR2 is SVGIG (reference sequence). Trimming removed 5 bases at V and 9 bases at J, with 14 bases between. The length of the CDR3 is 12 residues. CDR3 loop: CAWRLLVSEQFF. The CDR3 nucleotides read TGTGCCTGGCGGCTACTAGTTTCTGAGCAGTTCTTC.

V gene TRBV2 combines with J gene TRBJ2-7; no firm D call. Germline V gives CDR1 SNHLY, CDR2 FYNNEI. Trimming left V 11 bases short and J 4 bases short, with 15 bases between. The CDR3 has 12 residues. CDR3 sequence (DNA): TGTGCCGGCCGACGGACGGAATACGAGCAGTACTTC. Protein: CAGRRTEYEQYF.

V is TRBV29-1 and J is TRBJ2-2; perhaps D is TRBD1 or TRBD2 (5 bases each). Trimming removed 3 bases at V and 7 bases at J, with 12 bases between. The V gene's germline CDR1 is SQVTM and CDR2 ANQGSEA. The CDR3 has 13 residues. CDR3 nucleotide sequence: TGCAGCGTTGACTCCGGGACGGGCGGGGAGCTGTTTTTT. This gives the protein CSVDSGTGGELFF.

This clonotype was picked up one time. This chain connects TRBV2 to TRBJ2-2; a possible D gene is TRBD2 (5 bases). The CDR3 runs 16 residues. Germline CDR1 SNHLY, CDR2 FYNNEI. Trimming stripped 3 bases from V and 2 bases from J, with 13 bases between. The CDR3 DNA follows: TGTGCCAGCAGTGATAGGCTAGCTGATAACACCGGGGAGCTGTTTTTT. Protein: CASSDRLADNTGELFF.

In this sample, this clonotype turned up a few times. This chain uses TRBV4-3 with TRBJ2-7; possible D gene TRBD2, 5 bases. The CDR3 has 14 amino acids. V was cut by 0 bases and J by 3 bases, with 9 bases left in between. In germline, CDR1 is LGHNA, CDR2 YSLEER. CDR3 sequence: CASSQDSRGYEQYF. The CDR3 DNA follows: TGCGCCAGCAGCCAAGATTCCCGGGGCTACGAGCAGTACTTC.

V usage is TRBV3-1 and J usage is TRBJ2-1, with D possibly being TRBD2 (7 bases). V shed 3 bases and J shed 0 bases, with 15 bases lying between them. The germline V gene encodes CDR1 LGHDT and CDR2 YNNKEL (reference sequence). This CDR3 comprises 17 residues. CDR3 residues: CASSQLRGGDSYNEQFF. The DNA of the CDR3 is TGTGCCAGCAGCCAGCTTCGAGGGGGGGACTCCTACAATGAGCAGTTCTTC.

The V call is TRBV20-1, the J call TRBJ2-7; D unclear. Deletions cut 4 bases from V and 0 bases from J, with 16 bases between. The germline V gene encodes CDR1 DFQATT and CDR2 SNEGSKA (reference sequence). This CDR3 is built from 15 residues. The CDR3 sequence is CSANPLTRSSYEQYF. The CDR3 coding sequence is TGCAGTGCTAACCCCCTTACCAGGAGCTCCTACGAGCAGTACTTC.

The chain carries TRBV2 and TRBJ2-1; 13 bases line up with TRBD2. CDR1 is SNHLY and CDR2 is FYNNEI in the germline V gene. V shed 4 bases and J 0 bases; nucleotides not matched to a gene: 6. The CDR3 is 18 residues long. The CDR3, as DNA: TGTGCCAGCAGTGGGACTAGCGGGAGAGGGAGCTCCTACAATGAGCAGTTCTTC. This translates into CASSGTSGRGSSYNEQFF.

This clonotype turned up a few times. This rearrangement joins TRBV5-4 to TRBJ2-2; D call uncertain. The CDR3 loop spans 13 amino acids. Trimming removed 0 bases at V and 4 bases at J, with 4 bases between. Germline values: CDR1 SGHNT, CDR2 YYREEE (reference sequence). Here the CDR3 reads CASSLGSTGELFF. The CDR3 bases are TGTGCCAGCAGCTTGGGGAGCACCGGGGAGCTGTTTTTT.

This clonotype was detected a few times. The chain links TRBV4-3 to TRBJ2-7; no firm D call. Germline V lookup: CDR1 LGHNA, CDR2 YSLEER. The CDR3 has 14 residues. Trimming stripped 1 base from V and 2 bases from J, with 9 bases between. CDR3 sequence reads: CASSQGLSPYEQYF. The CDR3 nucleotides are TGCGCCAGCAGCCAAGGGCTCTCTCCCTACGAGCAGTACTTC.

The chain recombines TRBV12-5 with TRBJ1-1; D remains ambiguous. Germline V gene lookup returns CDR1 LGHNT and CDR2 FRNRAP. CDR3 length equals 18 residues. V dropped 5 bases and J dropped 0 bases, with 22 bases sitting between them. The CDR3 DNA reads TGTGCTAGTGGTCTAACAGTTACAGAAAAATATATGAACACTGAAGCTTTCTTT. Protein sequence: CASGLTVTEKYMNTEAFF.

The V gene is TRBV9, the J gene TRBJ2-1, with 8 bases that match TRBD2. This CDR3 region has 17 residues. The germline gives CDR1 SGDLS, CDR2 YYNGEE. V was clipped by 0 bases and J by 0 bases; unmatched bases: 5. The CDR3 nucleotides are TGTGCCAGCAGCGTAGGACTAGCGAGTATCTCCTACAATGAGCAGTTCTTC. Translated, it gives CASSVGLASISYNEQFF.

The chain combines TRBV19 with TRBJ1-2; 9 nucleotides agree with TRBD1. The CDR3 spans 15 residues. Germline lookup yields CDR1 LNHDA and CDR2 SQIVND (reference sequence). V gave up 3 bases and J gave up 3 bases; unmatched junction bases: 5. CDR3 nucleotides: TGTGCCAGTAGTATTGGACAGGGGACGTACTATGGCTACACCTTC. Protein sequence: CASSIGQGTYYGYTF.

This chain uses TRBV30 with TRBJ2-7; 7 positions agree with TRBD2. The V segment lost 2 bases and the J segment 4 bases; nucleotides outside the gene matches: 8. This CDR3 region has 14 residues. Germline CDR1 reads GTSNPN; CDR2 reads SVGIG (reference sequence). The CDR3 coding sequence is TGTGCCTGGAGTTCGCTAGCGGACCTTTACGAGCAGTACTTC. Amino acid sequence: CAWSSLADLYEQYF.

This chain connects TRBV29-1 to TRBJ1-4; D ambiguous. Germline assignment: CDR1 SQVTM and CDR2 ANQGSEA. With 3 bases removed from V and 8 bases from J, the gap between germline ends came to 13 bases. There are 13 residues in the CDR3. For the CDR3, the DNA is TGCAGCGTTGAGAAAGGGTCAGACGAAAAACTGTTTTTT. Protein sequence: CSVEKGSDEKLFF.

V is TRBV29-1 and J is TRBJ1-5, with TRBD1 matching over 8 bases. The CDR3 has 13 amino acids. The germline CDR1 and CDR2 sequences are SQVTM and ANQGSEA. J gave up 7 bases and V 5 bases, and 7 bases lay outside the gene matches. CDR3 amino acids: CSVMTGEGQPQHF. As DNA, the CDR3 is TGCAGCGTTATGACAGGGGAAGGCCAGCCCCAGCATTTT.

The gene calls are TRBV11-2 and TRBJ2-7; 10 positions agree with TRBD1. CDR1 and CDR2 from the germline V gene are SGHAT and FQNNGV. Germline trimming cut 5 bases from V and 5 bases from J; bases unmatched to any gene: 9. The CDR3 runs to 15 residues. CDR3 nucleotide sequence: TGTGCCAGCAGCCCGGCCGGGACAGGGGATCACGAGCAGTACTTC. It yields the protein CASSPAGTGDHEQYF.

The V call is TRBV13, the J call TRBJ2-7; TRBD1 aligns across 7 bases. The CDR3 runs 15 residues. Germline CDR1 reads PRHDT; CDR2 reads FYEKMQ (reference sequence). V dropped 4 bases and J dropped 2; count of bases not matched to a gene: 8. CDR3 sequence reads: CASSSDRERTYEQYF. Here the CDR3 DNA reads TGTGCCAGCAGCTCCGACAGGGAGAGGACCTACGAGCAGTACTTC. The full variable domain, its missing parts supplied by reference TRBV13 and TRBJ2-7, is AAGVIQSPRHLIKEKRETATLKCYPIPRHDTVYWYQQGPGQDPQFLISFYEKMQSDKGSIPDRFSAQQFSDYHSELNMSSLELGDSALYFCASSSDRERTYEQYFGPGTRLTVT.